This TCR beta chain was recovered during a study of blood T cells in healthy people across ages. This clonotype was seen more than once but under ten times. Its specificity is unknown. V lost 6 bases and J 5 bases, leaving 19 bases between the germline ends. The CDR3 runs 16 residues. Germline values: CDR1 MDHEN, CDR2 SYDVKM. Overall study results and limits: PBMCs left unsorted prevented a conclusive naive versus antigen-experienced comparison. A roughly linear age-dependent decrease characterized TCR beta diversity per million T cells. Researchers judged that diversity estimates from one million T cells fell short of true values.

A second PCR of roughly 7 to 11 cycles used a sample-barcoded 5' primer and a J-beta primer mix. Via MiXCR, TCRdb re-called the 5' RACE reads, giving one row per CDR3 protein. Found here are 800,000 to 1,300,000 distinct CDR3 sequences, roughly a quarter of them singletons; the top ten hold around 0.7%. These data were also filed under a second study, of T cells of mothers and their children. That paper notes: RNA extracted was entirely used for cDNA synthesis, roughly 1.6 ug per 15 ul.

The chain links TRBV28 to TRBJ1-4, with a possible D match to TRBD1 (6 bases). This clonotype was sampled from a girl aged 2 to 9 in good health. Sequenced sample: blood. This chain's CDR3 is CASRKTFDRRNEKLFF. In nucleotides, the CDR3 is TGTGCCAGCAGAAAAACATTTGACAGGCGAAATGAAAAACTGTTTTTT.